This T cell receptor (beta chain) was observed in a study of shared clonotypes between healthy human individuals. Study results and caveats: Measured sharing among donors was expected to vary with sequencing depth. In contrast to clonotypes shared by all four donors, non-shared clonotypes had lower generation probabilities. Rarefaction revealed incomplete sorted-subset sequencing despite large depth.

V shed 10 bases, J shed 6 bases, and the junction held 7 bases outside the gene matches. The CDR3 runs to 13 residues. Germline V CDR1 and CDR2: ENHRY, SYGVKD. Only Caucasian adults living in Nashville, Tennessee served as donors. Of note for this clone: The antigen remains unidentified.

The method was immunoSEQ multiplex PCR; TCRdb's version includes in-frame clones alone and lacks a portion of them. The table lists over a million clones, roughly 74% of them singletons. The sequenced sample was memory CD4+ T cells from PBMCs. Subset noted: CD45RA-negative fraction. The V and J genes are TRBV10-3 and TRBJ2-1; TRBD2 aligns across 9 bases. The sequence came from a man younger than 35 in good health. Some clones in this sample may be carry-over from other donors' samples. This CDR3 is CATAVAGVNEQFF. CDR3 DNA sequence: TGTGCCACAGCGGTAGCGGGGGTCAATGAGCAGTTCTTC.